The source of this TCR beta chain is a study of CD8+ T cells in alopecia areata. In each case, RNA was isolated and then reverse transcribed into cDNA as the sequencing template. Generated by immunoSEQ multiplex PCR, the TCRdb table keeps only in-frame clones and is missing some. Of 25,000 to 35,000 clones in the sample, 62% are singletons; the top ten hold roughly 18%. The V end lost 3 bases, the J end lost 2 bases, and 9 bases lay between the germline ends. The CDR3 sequence is 14 residues long. CDR1 and CDR2 from the germline V gene are LNHNV and YYDKDF (reference sequence). This receptor was obtained from a human donor with alopecia areata. The chain employs TRBV15 and TRBJ2-3, with no clear D. The source material was NKG2D-high CD8+ T cells sorted from blood. CDR3 region: CATSSRSFTDTQYF. For the CDR3, the DNA is TGTGCCACCAGCAGCCGGAGTTTCACAGATACGCAGTATTTT.